This T cell receptor (beta chain) was sequenced in a study of blood T cell repertoires in COVID-19. The CDR3 covers 10 residues. Trimming pared 7 bases from V and 4 bases from J, leaving 6 bases between. The germline CDR1 and CDR2 sequences are SQVTM and ANQGSEA. Libraries were prepared by immunoSEQ multiplex PCR; TCRdb keeps only in-frame clonotypes and omits some of them. The repertoire holds 100,000 to 110,000 clones, with roughly 88% as singletons. The clonotype originates from a human donor in a cohort sampled during active COVID-19. Specimen: peripheral blood. The chain uses TRBV29-1 and TRBJ2-3, with D uncertain. CDR3 amino acids: CSGGSDTQYF. The CDR3 DNA is TGCAGCGGCGGATCAGATACGCAGTATTTT.